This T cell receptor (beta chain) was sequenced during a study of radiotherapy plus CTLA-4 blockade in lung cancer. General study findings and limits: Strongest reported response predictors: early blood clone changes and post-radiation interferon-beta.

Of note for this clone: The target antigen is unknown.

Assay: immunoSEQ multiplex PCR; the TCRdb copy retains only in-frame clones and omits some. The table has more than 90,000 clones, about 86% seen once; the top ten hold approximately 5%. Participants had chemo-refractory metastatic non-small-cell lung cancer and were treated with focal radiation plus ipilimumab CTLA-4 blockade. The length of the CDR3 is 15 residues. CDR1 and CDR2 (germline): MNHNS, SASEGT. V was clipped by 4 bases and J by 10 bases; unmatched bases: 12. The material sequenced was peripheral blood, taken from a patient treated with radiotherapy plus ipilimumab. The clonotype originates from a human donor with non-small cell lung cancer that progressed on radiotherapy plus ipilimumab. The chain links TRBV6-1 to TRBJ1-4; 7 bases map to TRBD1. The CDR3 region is CASSARDSTFGKLFF. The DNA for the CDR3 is TGTGCCAGCAGTGCCCGGGACAGTACGTTCGGAAAACTGTTTTTT.